The rows below give T cell receptor beta chains drawn from one sample of a study of Graves' ophthalmopathy and Graves' hyperthyroidism. TCRdb called the multiplex PCR reads again in MiXCR, with one record for every CDR3 protein. The sample includes 300,000 to 450,000 distinct CDR3 sequences, about 15% of them seen just once. Sequencing was done on a sample of peripheral blood. The receptors were sampled from an adult woman with stable Graves' hyperthyroidism. Each CDR3 is given with its conserved first and last residue. The D gene is left open where the match is weak. Not every row has a clone size; where given, it reads once, few, many or a size class.

v_gene	j_gene	d_gene	abundance	CDR3nt	CDR3aa
TRBV11-2	TRBJ2-4	.	many	TGTGCCAGCAGCAAATTACGGGGGCCCAAAAACATTCAGTACTTC	CASSKLRGPKNIQYF
TRBV6-5	TRBJ1-5	.	many	TGTGCCAGCAGTTACTCGAGGGGTGGGACGGGGCAGCCCCAGCATTTT	CASSYSRGGTGQPQHF
TRBV12-3/TRBV12-4	TRBJ2-7	TRBD2	many	TGTGCCAGCAGTTTAGTAGCGGGAGTTTATGAGCAGTACTTC	CASSLVAGVYEQYF
TRBV28	TRBJ2-7	TRBD2	many	TGTGCCAGCAGTTTACCGGGAGGGGTGAAAGAGCAGTACTTC	CASSLPGGVKEQYF
TRBV20-1	TRBJ2-7	TRBD2	many	TGCAGTGCAGTATCCGGGACTAGCGGGAGTTTTAGCTACGAGCAGTACTTC	CSAVSGTSGSFSYEQYF
TRBV11-2	TRBJ1-2	.	few	TGTGCCAGCAGTCATGAACAGGGCTATGGCTACACCTTC	CASSHEQGYGYTF
TRBV18	TRBJ2-7	.	many	TGTGCCAGCAGTATCGGGACAAATGCCTACGAGCAGTACTTC	CASSIGTNAYEQYF
TRBV30	TRBJ1-6	TRBD1	many	TGTGCCTGGAGGACAGGGAGAAGGGTAAATTCACCCCTCCACTTT	CAWRTGRRVNSPLHF
TRBV28	TRBJ2-6	TRBD2	.	TGTGCCAGCAGTTTGACACCTAGCGGGTCTGGGGCCAACGTCCTGACTTTC	CASSLTPSGSGANVLTF
TRBV18	TRBJ2-7	.	.	TGTGCCAGCTCACCACCGCAGGTGGGGCTAAGGGAGCAGTACTTC	CASSPPQVGLREQYF
TRBV27	TRBJ1-3	TRBD1	many	TGTGCCAGCAGTTCAACAGGGGTCCGAAACACCATATATTTT	CASSSTGVRNTIYF
TRBV20-1	TRBJ2-2	.	many	TGCAGTGCTAGAGGTAGACACACCGGGGAGCTGTTTTTT	CSARGRHTGELFF
TRBV14	TRBJ2-2	.	many	TGTGCCAGCAGCCAATTACTCTACACCGGGGAGCTGTTTTTT	CASSQLLYTGELFF
TRBV6-2/TRBV6-3	TRBJ2-7	TRBD1	.	TGTGCCAGCAGTGAGATGCCCGGGACAGGGTTGGACGAGCAGTACTTC	CASSEMPGTGLDEQYF
TRBV28	TRBJ1-1	.	many	TGTGCCAGCAGTTATATGGCTGAAGCTTTCTTT	CASSYMAEAFF
TRBV27	TRBJ1-2	.	many	TGTGCCAGCAGTTCACGCGGGCTAAACTATGGCTACACCTTC	CASSSRGLNYGYTF
TRBV7-2	TRBJ1-6	.	many	TGTGCCAGCAGCTTAATTGTCGGGGCTTCACCCCTCCACTTT	CASSLIVGASPLHF
TRBV7-9	TRBJ1-5	.	many	TGTGCCAGCAGCGACCCAGATCAGCCCCAGCATTTT	CASSDPDQPQHF
TRBV7-3	TRBJ2-2	.	many	TGTGCCAGCAGCTTAATAGGAACCGGGGAGCTGTTTTTT	CASSLIGTGELFF
TRBV7-2	TRBJ2-7	.	many	TGTGCCAGCAGCTACGGACAGAGCTACGAGCAGTACTTC	CASSYGQSYEQYF
TRBV6-2/TRBV6-3	TRBJ2-7	.	many	TGTGCCAGCAGCCCACTGTCCTCAGGCGGCAGCACCTACGAGCAGTACTTC	CASSPLSSGGSTYEQYF
TRBV27	TRBJ2-7	TRBD1	many	TGTGCCAGCAGTTCTCAACAGGGGGCGACTGACGAGCAGTACTTC	CASSSQQGATDEQYF
TRBV15	TRBJ2-3	TRBD1	many	TGTGCCACCAGCAGGGGAGGGACAGGGGTGCAAGATACGCAGTATTTT	CATSRGGTGVQDTQYF
TRBV6-2/TRBV6-3	TRBJ2-5	TRBD2	.	TGTGCCAGCAGTTACGGGACTAGCGGGAGGGCCAGGTGGCCAGAGACCCAGTACTTC	CASSYGTSGRARWPETQYF
TRBV27	TRBJ2-7	.	.	TGTGCCTCATCCACGGGGGACAGTATTTACGAGCAGTACTTC	CASSTGDSIYEQYF
TRBV6-2/TRBV6-3	TRBJ2-2	TRBD1	many	TGTGCCAGTCGGACAGGTCTCGGGGAGCTGTTTTTT	CASRTGLGELFF
TRBV12-3/TRBV12-4	TRBJ2-7	.	many	TGTGCCAGCAGTTTGAGAGGGTCTTCTAACTACGAGCAGTACTTC	CASSLRGSSNYEQYF
TRBV7-2	TRBJ1-6	.	many	TGTGCCAGCAGCTTAAGTCAGGGGTATAATTCACCCCTCCACTTT	CASSLSQGYNSPLHF
TRBV6-2/TRBV6-3	TRBJ2-7	.	many	TGTGCCAGCAGTTACATCGTCGGGGTTAGCTCCTACGAGCAGTACTTC	CASSYIVGVSSYEQYF
TRBV28	TRBJ2-7	.	many	TGTGCCAGCACAGGGTCCTCTGGGCAAAGCTCCTACGAGCAGTACTTC	CASTGSSGQSSYEQYF
TRBV11-2	TRBJ2-7	.	.	TGTGCCAGCAGCCCCTCGATGGCCGGGGGACCCTACGAGCAGTACTTC	CASSPSMAGGPYEQYF
TRBV6-5	TRBJ1-5	TRBD1	many	TGTGCCAGCAGTCCCTCGCCCGGACAGGGCGGACAGCCCCAGCATTTT	CASSPSPGQGGQPQHF
TRBV6-1	TRBJ1-2	.	.	TGTGCCAGCAGTGAAGCAGGGGCCTACAAGGGCTACACCTTC	CASSEAGAYKGYTF
TRBV28	TRBJ2-5	TRBD2	many	TGTGCCACCCACTTAGCGGGAGGGCCGGGAGGAGAGACCCAGTACTTC	CATHLAGGPGGETQYF
TRBV29-1	TRBJ2-2	TRBD2	many	TGCAGCGTCGCAGCGGGGATAGCGGGAGCCACCGGGGAGCTGTTTTTT	CSVAAGIAGATGELFF
TRBV20-1	TRBJ1-5	.	many	TGCAGTGCTAGAGATTATTCAGGGGATAATCAGCCCCAGCATTTT	CSARDYSGDNQPQHF
TRBV30	TRBJ2-7	.	many	TGTGCCTGGAGTGATAATTACGAGCAGTACTTC	CAWSDNYEQYF
TRBV6-1	TRBJ1-5	.	many	TGTGCCAGCAGTGACCGCCACCGGGCCCAGCATTTT	CASSDRHRAQHF
TRBV20-1	TRBJ2-5	.	many	TGCAGTGCTAGCGGCCTAGTCGGGACCCAGTACTTC	CSASGLVGTQYF
TRBV5-1	TRBJ2-5	.	few	TGCGCCAGCAGCTTGGAGGCAAGCTCAGAGACCCAGTACTTC	CASSLEASSETQYF
TRBV5-1	TRBJ2-5	.	few	TGCGCCAGCAGCTGGGGGACCCAAAAAGAGACCCAGTACTTC	CASSWGTQKETQYF
TRBV4-1	TRBJ2-7	TRBD2	many	TGCGCCAGCAGCACTAGCGGGAAGGACGAGCAGTACTTC	CASSTSGKDEQYF
TRBV4-3	TRBJ2-7	TRBD2	many	TGCGCCAGCAGCCAATCCCGGACTAGCGGCTACGAGCAGTACTTC	CASSQSRTSGYEQYF
TRBV9	TRBJ1-2	TRBD1	many	TGTGCCAGCAGCCCGCAGACAGGGGGATATGGCTACACCTTC	CASSPQTGGYGYTF
TRBV6-5	TRBJ1-3	.	.	TGTGCCAGCAGTTCATCCCCCCAGGGCGGAAACACCATATATTTT	CASSSSPQGGNTIYF
TRBV12-3/TRBV12-4	TRBJ2-5	TRBD2	many	TGTGCCAGCAGTTCCTGGACTAGCGGGAGATTGGAGACCCAGTACTTC	CASSSWTSGRLETQYF
TRBV24-1	TRBJ2-7	TRBD1	many	TGTGCCACCAGTGATCCCAACAGGGGGCGCAACGAGCAGTACTTC	CATSDPNRGRNEQYF
TRBV29-1	TRBJ2-1	TRBD2	many	TGCAGCGTTGTTTCCGGGACTAGCGGATTCAATGAGCAGTTCTTC	CSVVSGTSGFNEQFF
TRBV19	TRBJ2-2	.	many	TGTGCCAGTAGTATAGGCCCATATGAGAACGGGGAGCTGTTTTTT	CASSIGPYENGELFF
TRBV6-2/TRBV6-3	TRBJ2-7	TRBD1	few	TGTGCCAGCATGTTGACCGGGACAGGATTCTACGAGCAGTACTTC	CASMLTGTGFYEQYF
TRBV6-2/TRBV6-3	TRBJ2-7	.	few	TGTGCCAGCAGGGAATGGGGCAGCAGCTCCTACGAGCAGTACTTC	CASREWGSSSYEQYF
TRBV2	TRBJ1-5	.	.	TGTGCCAGCAGTGTACGACTGATCAATCAGCCCCAGCATTTT	CASSVRLINQPQHF